The 7 T cell receptor beta chains below all came from one sample that was sequenced in a study of CD8 T cells in ankylosing spondylitis. General study findings and limits: There was a TCR beta motif, made of 7 to 9 highly homologous variants, that appeared characteristic of ankylosing spondylitis blood.

These receptors have no identified antigens. A single record per CDR3 protein comes from TCRdb applying MiXCR to the 5' RACE reads. The table shows about 540,000 distinct CDR3 sequences, with about 13% occurring only once. Input material: blood, either unsorted or a sorted T cell fraction (not recorded which). All receptors derive from a male donor with ankylosing spondylitis.

V and J are TRBV10-3 and TRBJ1-1; perhaps TRBD1 as D (5 bases). Trimming shortened V by 4 bases and J by 3 bases, and 12 bases separated the two germline ends. CDR1 and CDR2 (germline): ENHRY, SYGVKD. CDR3 length equals 14 residues. In DNA, the CDR3 is TGTGCCATCAGTGTAGGTTTAGGGGACACTGAAGCTTTCTTT. Translated, it gives CAISVGLGDTEAFF.

This clonotype occurred a few times. The genes are TRBV7-8 and TRBJ2-1, with 8 bases lining up with TRBD2. Germline CDR1 and CDR2: SGHVS and FQNEAQ. This CDR3 has 12 residues. The V and J ends lost 1 base and 15 bases, in that order; junction bases with no gene match: 5. CDR3 protein: CASSLGGTSMFF. In DNA, the CDR3 is TGTGCCAGCAGCTTAGGAGGGACTAGTATGTTCTTC.

This clonotype was counted only a few times. The V and J genes are TRBV19 and TRBJ1-5; 7 nucleotides agree with TRBD1. Germline V CDR1 and CDR2: LNHDA, SQIVND (reference sequence). The CDR3 is 13 residues long. V lost 5 bases, J lost 6 bases, and 4 bases stayed unmatched. In DNA, the CDR3 is TGTGCCAGTAGTGAACAGGGGTCTCAGCCCCAGCATTTT. Protein sequence: CASSEQGSQPQHF.

The chain carries TRBV7-2 and TRBJ2-5; TRBD1 matches 8 bases. The germline CDR1 and CDR2 sequences are SGHTA and FQGNSA. Unmatched junction bases numbered 5, after V lost 3 bases and J lost 5 bases. The CDR3 length is 14 residues. CDR3 protein: CASSFDRGAETQYF. The CDR3 DNA reads TGTGCCAGCAGCTTCGACAGGGGCGCGGAGACCCAGTACTTC.

The chain links TRBV15 to TRBJ1-6, with D unclear. CDR3 length: 13 amino acids. Germline V lookup: CDR1 LNHNV, CDR2 YYDKDF (reference sequence). The ends were cut back, 4 bases at V and 9 bases at J, with 10 bases in the middle. The DNA of the CDR3 is TGTGCCACCAGCATCCAAAGTCGTTCACCCCTCCACTTT. It translates to CATSIQSRSPLHF.

With respect to this clonotype: This could be a read error, since a much larger clone is one nucleotide away. The chain has TRBV24-1 and TRBJ1-5; 10 positions agree with TRBD1. The length of the CDR3 is 15 residues. CDR1 KGHDR and CDR2 SFDVKD come from the germline V gene. V was clipped by 6 bases and J by 2 bases; unmatched bases: 3. In DNA, the CDR3 is TGTGCCACCAGTAAAGGGACAGGGGGCAATCAGCCCCAGCATTTT. It specifies CATSKGTGGNQPQHF.

This clonotype has ten or more counts. The chain links TRBV5-1 to TRBJ2-2; D is unclear. The germline CDR1 and CDR2 sequences are SGHRS and YFSETQ. The CDR3 runs to 13 residues. Trimming took off 5 bases at V and 5 bases at J, with 10 bases between the two ends. As DNA, the CDR3 is TGCGCCAGCAGTTTCCTAGGGACCGGGGAGCTGTTTTTT. Residues: CASSFLGTGELFF.